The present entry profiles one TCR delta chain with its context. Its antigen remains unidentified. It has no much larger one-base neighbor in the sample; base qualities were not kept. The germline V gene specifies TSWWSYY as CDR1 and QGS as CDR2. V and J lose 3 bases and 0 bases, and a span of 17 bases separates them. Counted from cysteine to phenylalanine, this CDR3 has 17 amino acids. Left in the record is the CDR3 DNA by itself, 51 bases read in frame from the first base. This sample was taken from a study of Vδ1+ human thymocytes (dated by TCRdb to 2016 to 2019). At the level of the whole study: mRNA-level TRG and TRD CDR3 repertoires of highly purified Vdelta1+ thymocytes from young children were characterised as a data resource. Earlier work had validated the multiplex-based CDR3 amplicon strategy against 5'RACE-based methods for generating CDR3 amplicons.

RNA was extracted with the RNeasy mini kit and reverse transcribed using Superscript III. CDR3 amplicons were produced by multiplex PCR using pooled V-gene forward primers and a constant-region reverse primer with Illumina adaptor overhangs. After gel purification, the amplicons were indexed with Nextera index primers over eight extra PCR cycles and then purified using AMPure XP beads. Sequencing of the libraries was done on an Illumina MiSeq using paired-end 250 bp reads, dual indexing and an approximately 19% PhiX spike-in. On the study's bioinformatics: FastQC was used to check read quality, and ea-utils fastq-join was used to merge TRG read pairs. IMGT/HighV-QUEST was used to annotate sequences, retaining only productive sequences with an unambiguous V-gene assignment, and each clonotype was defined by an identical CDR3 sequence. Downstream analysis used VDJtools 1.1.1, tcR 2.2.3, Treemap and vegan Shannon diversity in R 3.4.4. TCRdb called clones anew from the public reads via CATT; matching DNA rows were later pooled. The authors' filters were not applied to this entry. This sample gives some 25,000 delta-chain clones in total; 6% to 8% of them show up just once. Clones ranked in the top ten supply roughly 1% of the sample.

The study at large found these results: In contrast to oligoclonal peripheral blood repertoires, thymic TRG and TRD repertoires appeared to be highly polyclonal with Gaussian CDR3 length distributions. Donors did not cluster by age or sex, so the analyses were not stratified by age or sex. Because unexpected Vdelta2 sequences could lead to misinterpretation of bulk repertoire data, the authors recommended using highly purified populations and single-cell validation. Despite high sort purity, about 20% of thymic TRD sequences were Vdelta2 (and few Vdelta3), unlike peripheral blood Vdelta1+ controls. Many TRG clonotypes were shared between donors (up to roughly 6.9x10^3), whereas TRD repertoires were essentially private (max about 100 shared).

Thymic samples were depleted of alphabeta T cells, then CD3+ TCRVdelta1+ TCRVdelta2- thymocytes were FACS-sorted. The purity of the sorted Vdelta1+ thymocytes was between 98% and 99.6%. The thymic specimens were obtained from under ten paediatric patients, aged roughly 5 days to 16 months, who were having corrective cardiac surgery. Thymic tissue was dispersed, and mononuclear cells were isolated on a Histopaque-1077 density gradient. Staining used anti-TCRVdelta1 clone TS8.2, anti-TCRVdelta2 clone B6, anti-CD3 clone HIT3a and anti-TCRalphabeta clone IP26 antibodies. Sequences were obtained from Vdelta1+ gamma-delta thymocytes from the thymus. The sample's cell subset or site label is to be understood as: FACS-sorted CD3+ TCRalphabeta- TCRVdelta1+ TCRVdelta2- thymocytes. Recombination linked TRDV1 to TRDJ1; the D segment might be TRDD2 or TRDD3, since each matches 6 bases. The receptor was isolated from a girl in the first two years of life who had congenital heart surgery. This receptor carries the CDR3 CALGDPSRGFYTDKLIF. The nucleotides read TGTGCTCTTGGGGACCCTTCCCGGGGATTCTACACCGATAAACTCATCTTT.